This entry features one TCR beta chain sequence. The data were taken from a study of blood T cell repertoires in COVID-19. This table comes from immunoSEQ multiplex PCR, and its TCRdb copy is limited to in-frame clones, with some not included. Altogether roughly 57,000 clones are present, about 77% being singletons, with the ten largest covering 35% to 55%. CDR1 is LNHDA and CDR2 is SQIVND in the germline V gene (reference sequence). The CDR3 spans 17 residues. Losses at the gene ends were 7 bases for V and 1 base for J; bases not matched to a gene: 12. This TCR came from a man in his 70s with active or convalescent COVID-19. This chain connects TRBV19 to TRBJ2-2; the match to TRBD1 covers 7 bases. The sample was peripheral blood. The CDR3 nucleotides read TGTGCCAGTACAAGTCCGGGACAGCCCCAGAACACCGGGGAGCTGTTTTTT. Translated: CASTSPGQPQNTGELFF.